These 8 T cell receptor beta chains share one sample of origin, sequenced in a study of a mutant IDH1 vaccine in newly diagnosed glioma. Time point in this sample: baseline, week 1 (first vaccination visit). The treatment: pre-vaccination baseline after standard-of-care therapy. Produced via immunoSEQ multiplex PCR; TCRdb's table is partial and in-frame only. There are under 75,000 clones in the sample; approximately 92% occur only once, and approximately 2.4% lies in the top ten. Specimen: PBMCs, collected from a glioma patient treated with radiotherapy, temozolomide or both. These receptors originate from a man in his forties or fifties with glioma.

The chain has TRBV29-1 and TRBJ2-7, with TRBD1 identical over 8 bases. Looked up from germline, CDR1 is SQVTM and CDR2 is ANQGSEA. The ends lost 3 bases at V and 5 bases at J; junction bases unmatched: 6. The CDR3 extends over 13 amino acids. The CDR3 coding sequence is TGCAGCGTTGAGCGCGACAGGGGCAACGAGCAGTACTTC. Translating gives CSVERDRGNEQYF.

The chain has TRBV15 and TRBJ1-2, with TRBD1 as a possible D gene (5 bases). Germline-derived CDR1 and CDR2 are LNHNV and YYDKDF (reference sequence). V lost 1 base to trimming and J lost 5 bases, with 14 bases between them. This CDR3 comprises 15 residues. In DNA, the CDR3 is TGTGCCACCAGCAGAGGGGTGCAGGGCCCATATGGCTACACCTTC. It specifies CATSRGVQGPYGYTF. Full variable domain (remainder filled in from reference TRBV15 and TRBJ1-2): DAMVIQNPRYQVTQFGKPVTLSCSQTLNHNVMYWYQQKSSQAPKLLFHYYDKDFNNEADTPDNFQSRRPNTSFCFLDIRSPGLGDTAMYLCATSRGVQGPYGYTFGSGTRLTVV.

J is TRBJ2-7 and V is TRBV7-9; TRBD1 matches 8 bases. The germline V gene encodes CDR1 SEHNR and CDR2 FQNEAQ (reference sequence). Trimming cost V 0 bases and J 6 bases; bases outside gene matches: 10. CDR3 length equals 16 residues. The CDR3 loop is CASSLALEQGGLEQYF. The CDR3 DNA reads as TGTGCCAGCAGCTTAGCGTTGGAACAGGGGGGTCTCGAGCAGTACTTC.

The J gene is TRBJ2-5, the V gene TRBV28; D possibly corresponds to TRBD1 (5 bases). V was pared by 5 bases and J by 2 bases, with 12 bases between. The CDR3 length is 14 residues. The germline V gene has CDR1 MDHEN and CDR2 SYDVKM. CDR3 in amino acids: CASSLDRYQETQYF. CDR3 in DNA: TGTGCCAGCAGTCTTGACAGATATCAAGAGACCCAGTACTTC.

This clone was picked up a small number of times. The J gene is TRBJ2-1, the V gene TRBV5-1; 7 bases match TRBD2. CDR3 length: 14 amino acids. Germline V gene lookup returns CDR1 SGHRS and CDR2 YFSETQ. Germline trimming cut 3 bases from V and 6 bases from J; bases unmatched to any gene: 6. The CDR3 sequence: CASSSAAGSNEQFF. The CDR3 nucleotides read TGCGCCAGCAGCTCCGCAGCGGGATCCAATGAGCAGTTCTTC. Full variable domain (remainder filled in from reference TRBV5-1 and TRBJ2-1): KAGVTQTPRYLIKTRGQQVTLSCSPISGHRSVSWYQQTPGQGLQFLFEYFSETQRNKGNFPGRFSGRQFSNSRSEMNVSTLELGDSALYLCASSSAAGSNEQFFGPGTRLTVL.

The gene calls are TRBV2 and TRBJ1-6, with D unclear. This CDR3 has 12 residues. Trimming took off 8 bases at V and 14 bases at J, with 16 bases between the two ends. From germline, CDR1 is SNHLY and CDR2 FYNNEI. CDR3 bases: TGTGCCAGCGGGTCTAGTAGTTCGGCCCTCCACTTT. Protein: CASGSSSSALHF.

The V and J genes are TRBV27 and TRBJ2-2; D is perhaps TRBD1 (6 bases). The V gene lost 0 bases and the J gene lost 5 bases, with 16 bases spanning the gap. CDR1 is MNHEY, CDR2 SMNVEV, per germline (reference sequence). The CDR3 extends over 17 amino acids. The CDR3 loop reads CASSLSAQGYWTGELFF. CDR3 coding DNA: TGTGCCAGCAGTTTATCGGCACAGGGCTATTGGACCGGGGAGCTGTTTTTT.

The chain joins TRBV27 to TRBJ2-1; the D gene could be TRBD1 or TRBD2 (5 bases each). V was trimmed by 2 bases and J by 0 bases, leaving 11 bases between them. CDR1 and CDR2 (germline): MNHEY, SMNVEV (reference sequence). The CDR3 loop spans 16 amino acids. The CDR3 spells CASSLGPGRSYNEQFF. CDR3 sequence (DNA): TGTGCCAGCAGTTTAGGTCCGGGGCGCTCCTACAATGAGCAGTTCTTC.